The TCR beta chain under discussion was sequenced for a study of memory CD4+ T cells and cytomegalovirus serostatus (dated by TCRdb to about 2019). At the level of the whole study: The cohort included approximately 35 healthy adults from Belgium, of whom 9 were CMV seropositive and 24 were CMV seronegative. To replicate a published TCR-based CMV serostatus classifier, the study sequenced CD4+ memory TCRbeta repertoires from a Belgian cohort whose cytomegalovirus serostatus was known. Findings and caveats that apply to the study as a whole: On the Belgian cohort, the classifier based on the original framework reached a median bootstrapped AUC of approximately 0.95, with a 95% CI of 0.76-1.00. Among the 160 or so previously reported CMV-associated TCRbeta sequences, 67 showed up in the CD4+ memory repertoires, with each one found in between one and five individuals. Only CD4+CD45RO+ memory cells were sequenced, unlike the original study, which covered naive and memory CD4+ and CD8+ populations. For CMV serostatus prediction, a median bootstrapped AUC of about 0.95 was reached with the original framework, and a median bootstrapped AUC of approximately 0.89 was reached with a US-trained random forest. The results were interpreted as suggesting that the CMV-associated TCR signature is largely present in the CD4+ memory repertoire.

A word on this clone: Its cognate antigen has yet to be identified. One base away there is no much larger clone; base qualities are not given.

The Quick-DNA Microprep Kit was used to extract genomic DNA from the sorted cells. Amplification of TCRbeta DNA was done with the immunoSEQ hsTCRbeta kit, following the protocol from the manufacturer. TCRbeta libraries were sequenced on an Illumina MiSeq instrument. In the source study's methods: Removing out-of-frame sequences left some 2,200,000 distinct TCRbeta sequences, an average of about 67,000 per individual. Each individual was scored using the number of some 150 previously reported CMV-associated TCRbeta sequences that the individual carried and the total number of productive distinct TCRbeta sequences. A beta-binomial model was reimplemented in Python, and scikit-learn random forests with default parameters were trained on data from the US cohort. Classifier performance on the Belgian cohort was summarized as median AUC with percentile confidence intervals calculated over 10,000 bootstrap iterations. As stored in TCRdb, this immuneACCESS dataset retains in-frame rearrangements with V and J assigned. A fraction of the clones does not appear; measured against another copy, unresolved V genes explain less than half of the discrepancy, and the remainder lacks a known reason. V, J and clone size are those of that table, while D and trimming were read from the DNA. This sample comprises 40,000 to 45,000 clones, around 79% of them detected only once. Roughly 0.87% of the sample comes from the top ten.

At the junction V is shortened by 5 bases and J by 0 bases, with 14 bases in between. The CDR3 measures 15 amino acids from cysteine to phenylalanine. The kept DNA is CDR3 alone, 45 bases in frame from the first base. From the germline V gene, CDR1 is SGHTA and CDR2 is FQGTGA. Single viable CD3+CD4+CD8-CD45RO+ cells were sorted as memory CD4+ T cells on a FACSAria II. CMV serostatus was assessed using a Roche Elecsys assay, by which serum IgG against CMV pp150, pp28, p38 and p52 was detected. Once the samples were thawed, total CD4+ T cells were enriched through positive selection using CD4 magnetic microbeads. Samples originated from another study that specifically interrogated the CD4+ T cell memory repertoire. Peripheral blood mononuclear cells were isolated and cryopreserved according to standard operating procedures, and serum was kept at -80 degrees C. The staining relied on CD3-PerCP (BW264/56), CD4-APC (RPA-T4), CD45RO-PE (UCHT1) and CD8-Pacific Orange (3B5) antibodies, and Sytox blue was used to exclude non-viable cells.

Sequenced material: memory CD4+ T cells from blood. The V gene is TRBV7-3 and the J gene is TRBJ2-7; the best D guess is TRBD2, with 6 bases matching. The receptor was derived from an adult in good health and CMV-seronegative. For the CDR3, the sequence is CASSRGTPSSYEQYF. The nucleotide sequence reads as follows: TGTGCCAGCAGCCGCGGGACTCCGTCCTCCTACGAGCAGTACTTC.